Reported below is one T cell receptor (beta chain). The data originate from a study of shared clonotypes between healthy human individuals. The V and J ends lost 3 bases and 8 bases, in that order; junction bases with no gene match: 12. This CDR3 has 17 residues. The germline CDR1 and CDR2 sequences are SGHDT and YYEEEE. The naive CD8 subset, CD45RO-negative cells positively selected for CCR7, excluded terminally differentiated effector memory CD45RA+ cells. This table comes from immunoSEQ multiplex PCR, and its TCRdb copy is limited to in-frame clones, with some not included. Found here are about 2.1 million clones, about 94% of them singletons; the top ten hold about 1.7%.

The source material was naive CD8+ T cells from PBMCs. The chain links TRBV5-6 to TRBJ2-1; TRBD2 aligns across 12 bases. This receptor was identified in a man between 18 and 29 years old in good health. Some clones in this sample may be carry-over from other donors' samples. This CDR3 is CASSWTPGLAGLYEQFF. The CDR3, as DNA: TGTGCCAGCAGCTGGACCCCGGGACTAGCGGGTTTATATGAGCAGTTCTTC.